Listed below are T cell receptor beta chains from one sample, sequenced in a study of cytomegalovirus exposure and HLA in healthy donors. Assay: immunoSEQ multiplex PCR; the TCRdb copy retains only in-frame clones and omits some. This sample carries around 150,000 clones, about three fifths of them seen once, and the ten largest clones take approximately 6.6%. The specimen was PBMCs. These receptors were taken from a woman in her fifties or sixties in good health and CMV-seropositive. Each CDR3 is given with its conserved first and last residue. D genes are given only for firm matches. A clone size is listed for some rows: how often the clone was seen (once, few, many), or a class if it is expanded.

clone_size	d_call	j_call	v_call	cdr3_aa	cdr3_nt
-	TRBD1	TRBJ2-7	TRBV5-1	CASSPMDRGAGRTYEQYF	TGCGCCAGCAGCCCTATGGACAGGGGGGCCGGGAGGACCTACGAGCAGTACTTC
once	TRBD1	TRBJ1-2	TRBV6-5	CASTRGAEAGIGYTF	TGTGCCAGCACCAGGGGGGCGGAGGCCGGGATCGGCTACACCTTC
few	TRBD1	TRBJ1-2	TRBV6-6	CASTKLLGQGVFGYTF	TGTGCCAGCACCAAACTACTCGGACAGGGTGTGTTTGGCTACACCTTC
-	-	TRBJ2-1	TRBV18	CASSPLYGRGQIYNEQFF	TGTGCCAGCTCACCACTATATGGTCGAGGACAGATTTACAATGAGCAGTTCTTC
-	-	TRBJ1-1	TRBV30	CAWARESTEAFF	TGTGCCTGGGCCCGGGAAAGCACTGAAGCTTTCTTT
-	-	TRBJ2-5	TRBV11-2	CASSLPGWQTQYF	TGTGCCAGCAGCTTACCAGGGTGGCAGACCCAGTACTTC
-	TRBD1	TRBJ1-4	TRBV9	CASSARGLNEKLFF	TGTGCCAGCAGCGCCAGGGGGCTGAATGAAAAACTGTTTTTT
-	-	TRBJ2-3	TRBV29-1	CSVSQGATDTQYF	TGCAGCGTTTCACAGGGTGCCACAGATACGCAGTATTTT
-	-	TRBJ2-2	TRBV30	CAWSSFRAVNTGELFF	TGTGCCTGGAGTAGCTTCCGAGCGGTGAACACCGGGGAGCTGTTTTTT
-	-	TRBJ2-5	TRBV28	CASSLGAQGQETQYF	TGTGCCAGCAGTTTAGGGGCTCAGGGTCAAGAGACCCAGTACTTC
-	-	TRBJ1-1	TRBV15	CATKGSNTEAFF	TGTGCCACGAAGGGGTCCAACACTGAAGCTTTCTTT
-	-	TRBJ1-4	TRBV2	CASTAPGVDEKLFF	TGTGCCAGCACCGCCCCAGGGGTTGATGAAAAACTGTTTTTT
once	-	TRBJ2-2	TRBV11-1	CASSVSRDVVTGELFF	TGTGCCAGCAGCGTTAGCCGGGATGTGGTCACCGGGGAGCTGTTTTTT
-	-	TRBJ2-1	TRBV5-1	CASSLVEGGRGYNEQFF	TGCGCCAGCAGCTTGGTTGAGGGTGGGAGAGGCTACAATGAGCAGTTCTTC
once	TRBD2	TRBJ2-5	TRBV6-5	CASSRTLAGGGTQYF	TGTGCCAGCAGCCGGACTTTAGCGGGAGGGGGGACCCAGTACTTC
-	-	TRBJ1-2	TRBV4-3	CASSQALGEGLYGYTF	TGCGCCAGCAGCCAAGCCCTAGGGGAGGGGCTCTATGGCTACACCTTC